The rows below give T cell receptor beta chains drawn from one sample of a study of blood T cells in healthy people across ages. TCRdb re-called the 5' RACE reads with MiXCR, one entry per CDR3 protein. Of approximately 810,000 distinct CDR3 sequences listed, approximately 35% are singletons. Material for sequencing was blood. These receptors all come from a young man in good health. Each CDR3 is given with its conserved first and last residue. The D gene is left open where the match is weak. The size of a clone is reported for some rows only, either as once, few or many, or as a class for expanded clones.

clone size: NA
V gene: TRBV3-1
D gene: NA
J gene: TRBJ2-5
CDR3 protein: CASSQNDRETQYF
CDR3 DNA: TGTGCCAGCAGCCAAAATGACCGGGAGACCCAGTACTTC

clone size: NA
V gene: TRBV7-8
D gene: NA
J gene: TRBJ1-2
CDR3 protein: CASNLDAKTTRYGYTF
CDR3 DNA: TGTGCCAGCAACCTGGATGCGAAGACAACGAGATATGGCTACACCTTC

clone size: NA
V gene: TRBV20-1
D gene: TRBD1
J gene: TRBJ1-5
CDR3 protein: CSAGMDREARFGNQPQHF
CDR3 DNA: TGCAGTGCCGGAATGGACAGGGAAGCCCGCTTTGGCAATCAGCCCCAGCATTTT

clone size: NA
V gene: TRBV30
D gene: NA
J gene: TRBJ1-1
CDR3 protein: CAWTDTPWTEAFF
CDR3 DNA: TGTGCCTGGACTGATACCCCGTGGACTGAAGCTTTCTTT

clone size: few
V gene: TRBV7-2
D gene: TRBD1
J gene: TRBJ1-2
CDR3 protein: CASSPRTGKNGYTF
CDR3 DNA: TGTGCCAGCAGCCCCCGGACAGGCAAAAATGGCTACACCTTC

clone size: NA
V gene: TRBV20-1
D gene: TRBD1
J gene: TRBJ1-4
CDR3 protein: CSARDPHIRQGEKPFF
CDR3 DNA: TGCAGTGCTAGAGATCCCCATATTCGACAGGGCGAAAAACCGTTTTTT

clone size: NA
V gene: TRBV7-6
D gene: TRBD2
J gene: TRBJ2-4
CDR3 protein: CASSWSGTSGGAAKNIQYF
CDR3 DNA: TGTGCCAGCAGCTGGTCCGGGACTAGCGGGGGGGCGGCCAAAAACATTCAGTACTTC

clone size: NA
V gene: TRBV12-3/TRBV12-4
D gene: NA
J gene: TRBJ1-5
CDR3 protein: CASSLSDRLIGVSNQPQHF
CDR3 DNA: TGTGCCAGCAGTTTATCGGACAGACTAATCGGAGTTAGCAATCAGCCCCAGCATTTT

clone size: few
V gene: TRBV6-2/TRBV6-3
D gene: NA
J gene: TRBJ2-5
CDR3 protein: CASSYVRETQYF
CDR3 DNA: TGTGCCAGCAGTTACGTCCGGGAGACCCAGTACTTC

clone size: NA
V gene: TRBV5-1
D gene: NA
J gene: TRBJ1-1
CDR3 protein: CASSLLRRTNEAFF
CDR3 DNA: TGCGCCAGCAGCTTGTTAAGGCGGACGAATGAAGCTTTCTTT

clone size: NA
V gene: TRBV29-1
D gene: NA
J gene: TRBJ2-7
CDR3 protein: CSITPGAKNEQYF
CDR3 DNA: TGCAGCATTACCCCGGGGGCGAAGAACGAGCAGTACTTC

clone size: NA
V gene: TRBV29-1
D gene: NA
J gene: TRBJ2-7
CDR3 protein: CSVGAQGNYEQYF
CDR3 DNA: TGCAGCGTAGGAGCCCAGGGGAACTACGAGCAGTACTTC

clone size: many
V gene: TRBV29-1
D gene: TRBD2
J gene: TRBJ2-3
CDR3 protein: CSVATSGVATDTQYF
CDR3 DNA: TGCAGCGTTGCGACTAGCGGGGTTGCCACAGATACGCAGTATTTT

clone size: few
V gene: TRBV12-3/TRBV12-4
D gene: TRBD1
J gene: TRBJ1-1
CDR3 protein: CASTPRGRGDTEAFF
CDR3 DNA: TGTGCCAGCACCCCAAGGGGGCGCGGAGACACTGAAGCTTTCTTT

clone size: once
V gene: TRBV4-1
D gene: TRBD2
J gene: TRBJ2-3
CDR3 protein: CASSWPGTSTADTQYF
CDR3 DNA: TGCGCCAGCAGCTGGCCCGGGACTAGCACTGCAGATACGCAGTATTTT

clone size: NA
V gene: TRBV5-4
D gene: NA
J gene: TRBJ2-1
CDR3 protein: CASSLEPRRETQFF
CDR3 DNA: TGTGCCAGCAGCTTGGAACCCAGAAGAGAGACCCAGTTCTTC

clone size: NA
V gene: TRBV7-3
D gene: NA
J gene: TRBJ2-3
CDR3 protein: CASSLTFGRLQADTQYF
CDR3 DNA: TGTGCCAGCAGCTTAACGTTCGGCAGGTTGCAGGCAGATACGCAGTATTTT

clone size: few
V gene: TRBV10-2
D gene: NA
J gene: TRBJ2-7
CDR3 protein: CASSERWDGSYEQYF
CDR3 DNA: TGCGCCAGCAGTGAGAGGTGGGACGGATCCTACGAGCAGTACTTC

clone size: NA
V gene: TRBV7-9
D gene: TRBD1
J gene: TRBJ2-7
CDR3 protein: CASSLRDRDSEAYF
CDR3 DNA: TGTGCCAGCAGCCTCCGGGACAGGGATTCTGAAGCTTACTTC

clone size: many
V gene: TRBV29-1
D gene: NA
J gene: TRBJ2-3
CDR3 protein: CSVVGRTTDTQYF
CDR3 DNA: TGCAGCGTCGTAGGACGGACTACAGATACGCAGTATTTT

clone size: few
V gene: TRBV6-5
D gene: NA
J gene: TRBJ1-1
CDR3 protein: CASSYSKTMNTEAFF
CDR3 DNA: TGTGCCAGCAGTTACTCGAAAACTATGAACACTGAAGCTTTCTTT

clone size: NA
V gene: TRBV4-1
D gene: NA
J gene: TRBJ2-2
CDR3 protein: CASSHFQGGVGTGELFF
CDR3 DNA: TGCGCCAGCAGCCATTTCCAGGGGGGCGTGGGTACCGGGGAGCTGTTTTTT

clone size: NA
V gene: TRBV7-9
D gene: NA
J gene: TRBJ1-2
CDR3 protein: CASSPAGSNYGYTF
CDR3 DNA: TGTGCCAGCAGCCCGGCAGGGAGCAACTATGGCTACACCTTC

clone size: NA
V gene: TRBV20-1
D gene: NA
J gene: TRBJ2-3
CDR3 protein: CSVRGITDTQYF
CDR3 DNA: TGCAGTGTTAGAGGGATTACAGATACGCAGTATTTT

clone size: few
V gene: TRBV11-2
D gene: TRBD1
J gene: TRBJ1-2
CDR3 protein: CASRSDRGNYGYTF
CDR3 DNA: TGTGCCAGCAGGTCTGACAGGGGTAACTATGGCTACACCTTC

clone size: many
V gene: TRBV5-1
D gene: NA
J gene: TRBJ2-3
CDR3 protein: CASSLERGTDTQYF
CDR3 DNA: TGCGCCAGCAGCTTGGAGCGGGGCACAGATACGCAGTATTTT

clone size: NA
V gene: TRBV3-1
D gene: NA
J gene: TRBJ2-5
CDR3 protein: CASSQEGILVKETQYF
CDR3 DNA: TGTGCCAGCAGCCAAGAGGGGATACTAGTAAAAGAGACCCAGTACTTC

clone size: NA
V gene: TRBV9
D gene: NA
J gene: TRBJ2-5
CDR3 protein: CASSISNEQYF
CDR3 DNA: TGTGCCAGCAGCATCTCAAATGAGCAGTACTTC

clone size: few
V gene: TRBV20-1
D gene: NA
J gene: TRBJ2-6
CDR3 protein: CSARGPRDSGANVLTF
CDR3 DNA: TGCAGTGCTAGGGGGCCTCGGGACTCTGGGGCCAACGTCCTGACTTTC

clone size: few
V gene: TRBV10-3
D gene: TRBD1
J gene: TRBJ1-6
CDR3 protein: CAISWTGNRDSPLHF
CDR3 DNA: TGTGCCATCAGCTGGACAGGGAACCGTGATTCACCCCTCCACTTT

clone size: NA
V gene: TRBV7-9
D gene: NA
J gene: TRBJ1-1
CDR3 protein: CASSSSPDRRGTEAFF
CDR3 DNA: TGTGCCAGCAGCTCCTCCCCCGACAGACGAGGCACTGAAGCTTTCTTT

clone size: NA
V gene: TRBV20-1
D gene: NA
J gene: TRBJ1-4
CDR3 protein: CRARDRGEKLFF
CDR3 DNA: TGCAGGGCTAGAGATAGGGGTGAAAAACTGTTTTTT

clone size: few
V gene: TRBV18
D gene: NA
J gene: TRBJ1-5
CDR3 protein: CASSPVVGAGQPQHF
CDR3 DNA: TGTGCCAGCTCACCAGTGGTGGGGGCAGGGCAGCCCCAGCATTTT

clone size: NA
V gene: TRBV20-1
D gene: NA
J gene: TRBJ2-7
CDR3 protein: CSARGSREYEQYF
CDR3 DNA: TGCAGTGCTAGAGGTTCCAGGGAGTACGAGCAGTACTTC

clone size: NA
V gene: TRBV20-1
D gene: NA
J gene: TRBJ1-1
CDR3 protein: CSARRGPDTEAFF
CDR3 DNA: TGCAGTGCTAGGAGGGGTCCGGACACTGAAGCTTTCTTT

clone size: NA
V gene: TRBV5-1
D gene: NA
J gene: TRBJ1-1
CDR3 protein: CASSLVGGNVRFDTEAFF
CDR3 DNA: TGCGCCAGCAGCTTGGTCGGGGGCAACGTACGATTTGACACTGAAGCTTTCTTT

clone size: NA
V gene: TRBV6-1
D gene: NA
J gene: TRBJ2-1
CDR3 protein: CASSTRQLLPISYNEQFF
CDR3 DNA: TGTGCCAGCAGCACCAGACAGCTCTTACCTATATCCTACAATGAGCAGTTCTTC

clone size: many
V gene: TRBV29-1
D gene: NA
J gene: TRBJ2-3
CDR3 protein: CSVGGRAADTQYF
CDR3 DNA: TGCAGCGTTGGAGGCAGGGCGGCAGATACGCAGTATTTT

clone size: NA
V gene: TRBV4-1
D gene: NA
J gene: TRBJ1-5
CDR3 protein: CASSQVVGRNRPQHF
CDR3 DNA: TGCGCCAGCAGCCAAGTAGTAGGGCGCAATCGGCCCCAGCATTTT

clone size: once
V gene: TRBV7-9
D gene: TRBD2
J gene: TRBJ2-1
CDR3 protein: CASSEAGRGGNNEQFF
CDR3 DNA: TGTGCCAGCTCCGAAGCGGGGCGGGGGGGGAACAATGAGCAGTTCTTC

clone size: few
V gene: TRBV11-2
D gene: NA
J gene: TRBJ2-4
CDR3 protein: CASSRRMDQYF
CDR3 DNA: TGTGCCAGCAGCCGACGGATGGATCAGTACTTC

clone size: NA
V gene: TRBV29-1
D gene: NA
J gene: TRBJ2-2
CDR3 protein: CSVGAQPNTGELFF
CDR3 DNA: TGCAGCGTGGGGGCGCAGCCGAACACCGGGGAGCTGTTTTTT

clone size: NA
V gene: TRBV12-3/TRBV12-4
D gene: NA
J gene: TRBJ1-1
CDR3 protein: CASSSPSDTGAFF
CDR3 DNA: TGTGCCAGCAGTTCCCCGAGCGACACTGGAGCTTTCTTT

clone size: NA
V gene: TRBV12-3/TRBV12-4
D gene: NA
J gene: TRBJ2-3
CDR3 protein: CASTRMADMQYF
CDR3 DNA: TGTGCCAGCACAAGGATGGCAGATATGCAATATTTT

clone size: NA
V gene: TRBV4-3
D gene: NA
J gene: TRBJ2-2
CDR3 protein: CASSQEGLMNTGELFF
CDR3 DNA: TGCGCCAGCAGCCAAGAAGGACTCATGAACACCGGGGAGCTGTTTTTT

clone size: NA
V gene: TRBV6-7
D gene: NA
J gene: TRBJ1-4
CDR3 protein: CASSNEGGSNKKLFF
CDR3 DNA: TGTGCCAGCTCCAACGAGGGGGGGTCTAATAAAAAACTGTTTTTT

clone size: NA
V gene: TRBV2
D gene: TRBD1
J gene: TRBJ1-2
CDR3 protein: CASTQDREHYGYTF
CDR3 DNA: TGTGCCAGCACCCAGGACAGGGAACACTATGGCTACACCTTC

clone size: few
V gene: TRBV28
D gene: NA
J gene: TRBJ1-2
CDR3 protein: CASSPGTAGYGYTF
CDR3 DNA: TGTGCCAGCAGTCCTGGGACCGCGGGCTATGGCTACACCTTC

clone size: NA
V gene: TRBV20-1
D gene: NA
J gene: TRBJ1-2
CDR3 protein: CSARTLRGDYGYTF
CDR3 DNA: TGCAGTGCTAGAACTCTCAGGGGAGACTATGGCTACACCTTC

clone size: few
V gene: TRBV28
D gene: NA
J gene: TRBJ1-6
CDR3 protein: CASSRGRNNSPLHF
CDR3 DNA: TGTGCCAGCAGTCGCGGACGAAATAATTCACCCCTCCACTTT

clone size: NA
V gene: TRBV15
D gene: NA
J gene: TRBJ1-2
CDR3 protein: CATSRPPDPGGYTF
CDR3 DNA: TGTGCCACCAGCAGACCTCCGGATCCCGGCGGCTACACCTTC

clone size: NA
V gene: TRBV5-5
D gene: NA
J gene: TRBJ2-2
CDR3 protein: CASSWGVRVGPGELFF
CDR3 DNA: TGTGCCAGCAGCTGGGGGGTAAGGGTCGGTCCCGGGGAGCTGTTTTTT

clone size: NA
V gene: TRBV28
D gene: NA
J gene: TRBJ2-6
CDR3 protein: CASSSLRAKMPSGANVLTF
CDR3 DNA: TGTGCCAGCAGTTCCCTCCGGGCTAAAATGCCCTCTGGGGCCAACGTCCTGACTTTC

clone size: few
V gene: TRBV12-3/TRBV12-4
D gene: NA
J gene: TRBJ2-5
CDR3 protein: CASSLAGVAGDETQYF
CDR3 DNA: TGTGCCAGCAGTTTAGCCGGAGTGGCAGGGGATGAGACCCAGTACTTC

clone size: NA
V gene: TRBV3-1
D gene: NA
J gene: TRBJ1-1
CDR3 protein: CASSQVGRETEAFF
CDR3 DNA: TGTGCCAGCAGCCAAGTCGGCAGGGAGACTGAAGCTTTCTTT